This T cell receptor (beta chain) was sequenced for a study of blood T cell repertoires in COVID-19. For the study at large: Sites across the United States, Italy and Spain contributed samples from acute and convalescent COVID-19. From T cells, B-cell-depleted T cells, or PBMCs came the material, which was cDNA or gDNA.

This clone was found once. Original processing methods: Amplified reference gene primers provided the basis for estimating nucleated cell counts. Assay used: immunoSEQ multiplex PCR; TCRdb lists only in-frame clones, some missing. V, J and clone size reflect that table, while D and trimming were determined from the DNA. This sample carries around 120,000 clones, more than 75% of them seen once, and the ten largest clones take 2% to 2.5%. Germline CDR1 SGHVS, CDR2 FQNEAQ. The CDR3 contains 13 residues. Trimming pared 5 bases from V and 7 bases from J, leaving 12 bases between. Sequenced input: peripheral blood. This sequence joins TRBV7-8 and TRBJ1-5; possibly TRBD1 for D (6 bases). The receptor was isolated from a human donor in a cohort sampled during active COVID-19. The CDR3 DNA follows: TGTGCCAGCAGCCGAGGGGGGGTCCAGCCCCAGCATTTT. Translation gives CASSRGGVQPQHF.